This T cell receptor (beta chain) emerged from a study of blood T cell repertoires in COVID-19. Study-wide background: Some COVID-19 samples were acute and others convalescent; all came from the United States, Italy and Spain.

In assigning cohorts, the study relied on participant-reported clinical history. Here immunoSEQ multiplex PCR was the method, and the copy in TCRdb shows in-frame clones only, minus some. Found here are roughly 430,000 clones, 70% to 90% of them singletons; the top ten hold roughly 2%. Trimming took off 0 bases at V and 9 bases at J, with 13 bases between the two ends. This CDR3 comprises 15 residues. Germline V gene lookup returns CDR1 SGDLS and CDR2 YYNGEE. This rearrangement joins TRBV9 to TRBJ1-6; TRBD1 is a possible D gene (5 bases). Input material: PBMCs or T cells enriched from blood (not recorded which). The receptor's source is a woman aged 40 to 55 with acute COVID-19. CDR3 DNA: TGTGCCAGCAGCGTAGATAGGGGTGTCGGTTCACCCCTCCACTTT. As protein: CASSVDRGVGSPLHF.